The 30 T cell receptor beta chains in this list originate from one sample, sequenced in a study of spatial heterogeneity in lung cancer (dated by TCRdb to the late 2010s). The time point label, read with the paper, signifies: sample taken at primary tumor resection. The library was built by means of 5' RACE. TCRdb records NextSeq 500 as the sequencer. The public reads were run again by TCRdb, first through fastp at Q25 and then through MiXCR, and only productive beta chains were kept. Rows with one shared CDR3 protein collapse into an entry with the most common genes and DNA. The sample table shows 20,000 to 30,000 distinct CDR3 sequences, and approximately 4.6% are seen once. The top ten hold about 5% of the sample. Source: PBMCs, taken at surgery. The receptors come from a male donor with early-stage non-small cell lung cancer.

By sample share, this clonotype is medium-sized. The chain is built from TRBV12-3 or TRBV12-4 and TRBJ2-7, with a weak D call TRBD1 (5 bases). This CDR3 has 15 residues. Between the trimmed V and J ends, which lost 5 bases and 2 bases, there was a span of 16 bases. The CDR3 bases are TGTGCCAGCAGTCCCCGACAGACCCTAACCTACGAGCAGTACTTC. Residues: CASSPRQTLTYEQYF.

This clonotype was recorded many times. This chain uses TRBV6-2 or TRBV6-3 with TRBJ2-5; D unclear. The CDR3 has 11 amino acids. Germline V CDR1 and CDR2: MNHEY, SVGEGT. V lost 2 bases to trimming and J lost 5 bases, with 3 bases between them. CDR3 sequence reads: CASSYGETQYF. The CDR3 nucleotides are TGTGCCAGCAGTTACGGGGAGACCCAGTACTTC.

This clonotype occurred many times. The J gene is TRBJ2-5, the V gene TRBV12-3 or TRBV12-4; 7 bases match TRBD1. V lost 2 bases to trimming and J lost 2 bases; unmatched junction nucleotides: 5. There are 15 residues in the CDR3. CDR3: CASSLNPTGQETQYF. DNA of the CDR3: TGTGCCAGCAGTTTAAACCCGACAGGGCAAGAGACCCAGTACTTC.

This clonotype was seen repeatedly, ten times or more. The V gene is TRBV3-1, the J gene TRBJ2-1; possibly TRBD1 or TRBD2 for D (8 bases each). Trimming pared 7 bases from V and 9 bases from J, leaving 28 bases between. The CDR3 is made up of 17 amino acids. Germline CDR1 is LGHDT and CDR2 is YNNKEL (reference sequence). The CDR3 nucleotides read TGTGCCAGCACATCAAAGGGACTAGGGACAGGAAGGGGTGAGCAGTTCTTC. Translated: CASTSKGLGTGRGEQFF.

This clonotype came up many times. This chain links TRBV6-6 with TRBJ2-6; the D gene is possibly TRBD1 (5 bases). Looked up from germline, CDR1 is MNHNY and CDR2 is SVGAGI (reference sequence). The CDR3 spans 15 residues. The CDR3 protein is CAAYRNQAGANVLTF. The CDR3 DNA reads TGTGCAGCGTACAGGAATCAAGCTGGGGCCAACGTCCTGACTTTC.

The table lists this clonotype with many counts. V is TRBV6-1 and J is TRBJ1-5; no definite D call. This CDR3 spans 16 amino acids. V was cut by 0 bases and J by 0 bases, with 9 bases left in between. CDR1 is MNHNS, CDR2 SASEGT, per germline. CDR3 loop: CASSEASLGSNQPQHF. The CDR3 DNA reads as TGTGCCAGCAGTGAAGCGTCACTCGGTAGCAATCAGCCCCAGCATTTT.

This clonotype was recorded many times. V gene TRBV3-1 combines with J gene TRBJ2-5; D is unresolved. The CDR3 length is 14 residues. Germline loops: CDR1 LGHDT, CDR2 YNNKEL (reference sequence). Trimming took 1 base from V and 1 from J, leaving 7 bases between them. CDR3 sequence reads: CASSQGAGQETQYF. DNA of the CDR3: TGTGCCAGCAGCCAAGGGGCCGGCCAAGAGACCCAGTACTTC.

Ten or more counts support this clonotype. The chain links TRBV25-1 to TRBJ2-5, with 9 bases that match TRBD1. The germline gives CDR1 MGHDK, CDR2 SYGVNS. The CDR3 loop spans 15 amino acids. V shed 0 bases and J 4 bases; nucleotides not matched to a gene: 3. Written as DNA, the CDR3 is TGTGCCAGCAGTGAATACGGGACAGGGACAGAGACCCAGTACTTC. Amino acids: CASSEYGTGTETQYF. The variable domain in full, with the rest retrieved from reference TRBV25-1 and TRBJ2-5, is EADIYQTPRYLVIGTGKKITLECSQTMGHDKMYWYQQDPGMELHLIHYSYGVNSTEKGDLSSESTVSRIRTEHFPLTLESARPSHTSQYLCASSEYGTGTETQYFGPGTRLLVL.

This clonotype was counted ten times or more. The genes are TRBV6-2 or TRBV6-3 and TRBJ2-1; D is undetermined. This CDR3 region has 14 residues. Trimming left V 7 bases short and J 0 bases short, with 10 bases between. Germline assignment: CDR1 MNHEY and CDR2 SVGEGT. The CDR3 nucleotides read TGTGCCAGCAAGCGCTCAAGCTCCTACAATGAGCAGTTCTTC. Its translation: CASKRSSSYNEQFF.

The table lists this clonotype with many counts. This chain joins TRBV7-2 and TRBJ2-1, with D possibly TRBD2 on 5 matching bases. The CDR3 runs to 15 residues. V lost 1 base and J 4 bases, leaving 11 bases between the germline ends. Germline CDR1 is SGHTA and CDR2 is FQGNSA. The CDR3 nucleotides are TGTGCCAGCAGCTTAGGAGGGTCCCTATACAATGAGCAGTTCTTC. Translated: CASSLGGSLYNEQFF.

This clonotype is medium-sized by share. The chain is built from TRBV7-8 and TRBJ2-7; TRBD1 is a possible D gene (5 bases). V was clipped by 3 bases and J by 0 bases, with 6 bases between them. This CDR3 comprises 13 residues. Germline assignment: CDR1 SGHVS and CDR2 FQNEAQ. CDR3: CASSFDSSYEQYF. The CDR3 region has the DNA TGTGCCAGCAGCTTTGACAGCTCCTACGAGCAGTACTTC.

With respect to this clonotype: Germline is not matched at one junction end, which may reflect a read error. The gene calls are TRBV27 and TRBJ2-1, with 9 bases lining up with TRBD2. Germline V gene sequence: CDR1 MNHEY, CDR2 SMNVEV (reference sequence). CDR3 length equals 13 residues. The CDR3 protein is CTSRAGGSGEQFF. CDR3 bases: TGTACCAGCAGGGCGGGAGGGAGTGGTGAGCAGTTCTTC.

This clonotype showed up many times. The V call is TRBV7-2, the J call TRBJ2-5; 8 nucleotides line up with TRBD1. Germline trimming cut 0 bases from V and 1 base from J; bases unmatched to any gene: 4. Per the germline V gene, CDR1 is SGHTA and CDR2 is FQGNSA. The CDR3 length is 16 residues. CDR3 nucleotide sequence: TGTGCCAGCAGCTTAGCGCTCGGGACAGGCCAAGAGACCCAGTACTTC. Translation gives CASSLALGTGQETQYF.

This clonotype was recorded at least ten times. The rearrangement joins TRBV20-1 to TRBJ2-1, with a possible D match to TRBD2 (6 bases). Trimming shortened V by 5 bases and J by 3 bases, and 23 bases separated the two germline ends. The V gene's germline CDR1 is DFQATT and CDR2 SNEGSKA (reference sequence). This CDR3 spans 17 amino acids. The CDR3 nucleotides are TGCAGTGCTCCCACTTCCTTGGCGGGACGATACTACAATGAGCAGTTCTTC. It is translated as CSAPTSLAGRYYNEQFF.

This clonotype was seen ten or more times. The rearrangement links TRBV5-1 to TRBJ2-7; the match to TRBD2 covers 7 bases. CDR3 length equals 15 residues. Trimming cost V 1 base and J 1 base; bases outside gene matches: 5. The germline gives CDR1 SGHRS, CDR2 YFSETQ. As DNA, the CDR3 is TGCGCCAGCAGCTTGCTCAGCGGGGATTCCTACGAGCAGTACTTC. Residues: CASSLLSGDSYEQYF.

This clonotype was counted at least ten times. This chain links TRBV20-1 with TRBJ1-1; tentatively, D is TRBD1 (5 bases). V lost 5 bases to trimming and J lost 1 base, with 20 bases between them. Per germline, CDR1 DFQATT and CDR2 SNEGSKA (reference sequence). The CDR3 consists of 16 residues. The CDR3 DNA reads as TGCAGTGCTCAAGCCTCCTCCGGGGCCCCGAACACTGAAGCTTTCTTT. This encodes CSAQASSGAPNTEAFF.

This clonotype is termed medium-sized. The chain joins TRBV6-5 to TRBJ1-1; D ambiguous. The CDR3 is 13 residues long. V was cut by 6 bases and J by 1 base, with 9 bases left in between. Germline CDR1 MNHEY, CDR2 SVGAGI. CDR3 residues: CASRLQQNTEAFF. The CDR3 coding sequence is TGTGCCAGCAGATTACAGCAGAACACTGAAGCTTTCTTT.

This clonotype was seen at least ten times. The chain links TRBV28 to TRBJ2-1, with D perhaps TRBD2 (7 bases). This CDR3 is 15 amino acids long. CDR1 and CDR2 (germline): MDHEN, SYDVKM. V lost 10 bases, J lost 4 bases, and 20 bases lay in between. The CDR3 DNA is TGTGCCACCCGAGGGGGGAGCGGGGTTTACAATGAGCAGTTCTTC. Translation: CATRGGSGVYNEQFF. Based on the CDR3 plus reference TRBV28 and TRBJ2-1, the full variable domain is DVKVTQSSRYLVKRTGEKVFLECVQDMDHENMFWYRQDPGLGLRLIYFSYDVKMKEKGDIPEGYSVSREKKERFSLILESASTNQTSMYLCATRGGSGVYNEQFFGPGTRLTVL.

This clonotype has at least ten counts. The chain joins TRBV7-9 to TRBJ2-3; possible D gene TRBD1, 6 bases. Per the germline V gene, CDR1 is SEHNR and CDR2 is FQNEAQ (reference sequence). Trimming left V 2 bases short and J 0 bases short, with 12 bases between. The CDR3 totals 16 residues. CDR3 sequence: CASSLRIGGSTDTQYF. In DNA form, the CDR3 reads TGTGCCAGCAGCTTAAGGATAGGGGGAAGCACAGATACGCAGTATTTT.

By its share, this clonotype is medium-sized (0.01 to 0.1%). The chain uses TRBV10-3 and TRBJ2-5, with D uncertain. CDR3 length: 13 residues. From germline, CDR1 is ENHRY and CDR2 SYGVKD. V was pared by 10 bases and J by 5 bases, with 17 bases between. The CDR3 reads CATGDPNAETQYF. The CDR3 coding sequence is TGTGCCACCGGTGACCCAAATGCTGAGACCCAGTACTTC.

Many counts were recorded for this clonotype. V and J are TRBV11-2 and TRBJ2-5; possible D gene TRBD2, 6 bases. The ends were cut back, 1 base at V and 5 bases at J, with 8 bases in the middle. This CDR3 is built from 13 residues. CDR1 is SGHAT, CDR2 FQNNGV, per germline. The CDR3: CASSLGGRETQYF. The CDR3 DNA reads TGTGCCAGCAGCTTAGGGGGGAGGGAGACCCAGTACTTC. Full variable domain (rest looked up from reference TRBV11-2 and TRBJ2-5): EAGVAQSPRYKIIEKRQSVAFWCNPISGHATLYWYQQILGQGPKLLIQFQNNGVVDDSQLPKDRFSAERLKGVDSTLKIQPAKLEDSAVYLCASSLGGRETQYFGPGTRLLVL.

This clonotype was picked up many times. The chain has TRBV7-2 and TRBJ2-5; 8 bases line up with TRBD2. Germline V gene lookup returns CDR1 SGHTA and CDR2 FQGNSA. V shed 1 base, J shed 4 bases, and the junction held 8 bases outside the gene matches. This CDR3 has 16 amino acids. The chain's CDR3 is CASSLVVAGGRETQYF. The CDR3 DNA follows: TGTGCCAGCAGCTTAGTGGTGGCGGGGGGTAGAGAGACCCAGTACTTC. The variable domain in full, completed from reference TRBV7-2 and TRBJ2-5, reads GAGVSQSPSNKVTEKGKDVELRCDPISGHTALYWYRQSLGQGLEFLIYFQGNSAPDKSGLPSDRFSAERTGGSVSTLTIQRTQQEDSAVYLCASSLVVAGGRETQYFGPGTRLLVL.

This clonotype showed up many times. The chain links TRBV5-6 to TRBJ2-5, with TRBD1 identical over 7 bases. The J segment lost 4 bases and the V segment lost 5 bases, leaving 5 bases of the junction unmatched. The CDR3 is 13 amino acids. The germline V gene encodes CDR1 SGHDT and CDR2 YYEEEE. The CDR3: CASRATGRETQYF. The CDR3 region has the DNA TGTGCCAGCAGAGCGACAGGGAGAGAGACCCAGTACTTC.

At least ten counts were recorded for this clonotype. This chain joins TRBV20-1 and TRBJ2-7; 14 bases are shared with TRBD2. CDR3 length: 17 residues. Germline V gene sequence: CDR1 DFQATT, CDR2 SNEGSKA (reference sequence). Losses at the gene ends were 2 bases for V and 6 bases for J; bases not matched to a gene: 12. The CDR3 protein is CSARPGLAGGSRVEQYF. CDR3 sequence (DNA): TGCAGTGCTAGACCAGGACTAGCGGGAGGTTCCCGTGTCGAGCAGTACTTC.

This clonotype was detected ten times or more. This chain uses TRBV5-1 with TRBJ2-1; 7 bases are a match to TRBD1. The CDR3 has 17 amino acids. The V gene end was trimmed by 1 base and the J gene end by 5 bases; junction bases not matched to a gene: 12. Germline lookup yields CDR1 SGHRS and CDR2 YFSETQ. As DNA, the CDR3 is TGCGCCAGCAGCTTGACCCCGACTGGACAGGACGACAATGAGCAGTTCTTC. Amino acid sequence: CASSLTPTGQDDNEQFF.

The sample holds many counts of this clonotype. The V call is TRBV6-5, the J call TRBJ1-4; the D gene is possibly TRBD1 (5 bases). With 0 bases removed from V and 8 bases from J, the gap between germline ends came to 10 bases. Germline CDR1 MNHEY, CDR2 SVGAGI. The CDR3 consists of 14 residues. The CDR3: CASSYSGRSEKLFF. In DNA, the CDR3 is TGTGCCAGCAGTTACTCGGGACGGTCCGAAAAACTGTTTTTT.

This clonotype was seen many times. V gene TRBV12-3 or TRBV12-4 combines with J gene TRBJ2-7; TRBD2 matches 10 bases. V was pared by 5 bases and J by 1 base, with 8 bases of the junction left unmatched. CDR3 length: 16 amino acids. The CDR3 reads CASSQAGTSVSYEQYF. CDR3 nucleotide sequence: TGTGCCAGCAGTCAAGCCGGGACTAGCGTATCCTACGAGCAGTACTTC.

There are many counts of this clonotype. This rearrangement joins TRBV12-3 or TRBV12-4 to TRBJ2-3, with 11 bases identical to TRBD2. V was clipped by 5 bases and J by 9 bases; unmatched bases: 7. The CDR3 sequence is 14 residues long. The CDR3 DNA reads as TGTGCCAGCAGTCCTCTAGCGGGGGGTGGAACGCAGTATTTT. It translates to CASSPLAGGGTQYF.

This clonotype was seen repeatedly, ten times or more. The rearrangement joins TRBV10-2 to TRBJ2-1; 8 bases fit TRBD2. This CDR3 region has 13 residues. The ends lost 7 bases at V and 8 bases at J; junction bases unmatched: 7. Germline CDR1 is WSHSY and CDR2 is SAAADI. The chain's CDR3 is CASMWRGADEQFF. The CDR3 region has the DNA TGCGCCAGCATGTGGCGGGGGGCTGATGAGCAGTTCTTC.

This clonotype has ten or more counts. The chain is built from TRBV20-1 and TRBJ1-5; tentative D call: TRBD1 (6 bases). CDR3 length: 16 residues. Germline assignment: CDR1 DFQATT and CDR2 SNEGSKA (reference sequence). The V and J ends lost 5 bases and 9 bases respectively, with 26 bases between them. The CDR3 DNA reads as TGCAGTGCTCCCGCGACCGGACAGCACCGGGGAGGGCCCCAGCATTTT. Protein product: CSAPATGQHRGGPQHF.